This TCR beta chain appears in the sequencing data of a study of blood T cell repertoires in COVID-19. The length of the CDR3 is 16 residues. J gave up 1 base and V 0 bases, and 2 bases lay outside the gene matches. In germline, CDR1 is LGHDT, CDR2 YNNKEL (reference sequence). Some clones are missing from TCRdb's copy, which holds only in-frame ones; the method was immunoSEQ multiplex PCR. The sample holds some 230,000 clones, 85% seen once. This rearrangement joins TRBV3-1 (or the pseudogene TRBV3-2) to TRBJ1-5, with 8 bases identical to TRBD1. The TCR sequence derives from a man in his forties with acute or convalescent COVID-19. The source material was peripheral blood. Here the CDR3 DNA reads TGTGCCAGCAGCCAAGACAGGGGGCACAGCAATCAGCCCCAGCATTTT. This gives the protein CASSQDRGHSNQPQHF.